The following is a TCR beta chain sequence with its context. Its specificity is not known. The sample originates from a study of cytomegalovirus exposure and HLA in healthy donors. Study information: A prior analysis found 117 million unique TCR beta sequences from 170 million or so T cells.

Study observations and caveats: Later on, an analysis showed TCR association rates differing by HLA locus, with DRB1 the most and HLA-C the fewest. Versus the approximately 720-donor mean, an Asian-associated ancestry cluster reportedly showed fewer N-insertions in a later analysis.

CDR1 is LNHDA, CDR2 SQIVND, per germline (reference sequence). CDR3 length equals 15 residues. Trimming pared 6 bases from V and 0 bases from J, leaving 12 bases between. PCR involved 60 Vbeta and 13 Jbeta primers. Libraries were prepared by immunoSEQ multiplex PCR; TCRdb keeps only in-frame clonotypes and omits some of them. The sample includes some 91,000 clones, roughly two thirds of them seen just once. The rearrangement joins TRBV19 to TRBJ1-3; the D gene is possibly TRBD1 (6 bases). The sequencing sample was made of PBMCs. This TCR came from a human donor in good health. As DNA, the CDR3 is TGTGCCAGTAGAAAGGACAGCTTCTCTGGAAACACCATATATTTT. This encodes CASRKDSFSGNTIYF. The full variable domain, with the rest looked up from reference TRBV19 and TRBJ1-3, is DGGITQSPKYLFRKEGQNVTLSCEQNLNHDAMYWYRQDPGQGLRLIYYSQIVNDFQKGDIAEGYSVSREKKESFPLTVTSAQKNPTAFYLCASRKDSFSGNTIYFGEGSWLTVV.